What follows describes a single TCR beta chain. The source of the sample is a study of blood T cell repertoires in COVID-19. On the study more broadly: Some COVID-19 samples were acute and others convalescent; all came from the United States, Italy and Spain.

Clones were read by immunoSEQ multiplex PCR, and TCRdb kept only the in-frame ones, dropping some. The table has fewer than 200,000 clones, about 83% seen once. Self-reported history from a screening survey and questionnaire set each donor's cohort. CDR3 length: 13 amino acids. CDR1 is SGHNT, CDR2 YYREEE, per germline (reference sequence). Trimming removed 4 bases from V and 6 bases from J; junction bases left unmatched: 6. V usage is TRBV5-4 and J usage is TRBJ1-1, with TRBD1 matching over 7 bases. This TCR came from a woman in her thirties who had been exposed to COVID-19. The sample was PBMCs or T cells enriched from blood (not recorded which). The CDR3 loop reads CASSPGTVAEAFF. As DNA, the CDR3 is TGTGCCAGCAGCCCTGGGACAGTAGCTGAAGCTTTCTTT. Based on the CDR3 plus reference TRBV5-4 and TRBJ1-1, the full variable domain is ETGVTQSPTHLIKTRGQQVTLRCSSQSGHNTVSWYQQALGQGPQFIFQYYREEENGRGNFPPRFSGLQFPNYSSELNVNALELDDSALYLCASSPGTVAEAFFGQGTRLTVV.